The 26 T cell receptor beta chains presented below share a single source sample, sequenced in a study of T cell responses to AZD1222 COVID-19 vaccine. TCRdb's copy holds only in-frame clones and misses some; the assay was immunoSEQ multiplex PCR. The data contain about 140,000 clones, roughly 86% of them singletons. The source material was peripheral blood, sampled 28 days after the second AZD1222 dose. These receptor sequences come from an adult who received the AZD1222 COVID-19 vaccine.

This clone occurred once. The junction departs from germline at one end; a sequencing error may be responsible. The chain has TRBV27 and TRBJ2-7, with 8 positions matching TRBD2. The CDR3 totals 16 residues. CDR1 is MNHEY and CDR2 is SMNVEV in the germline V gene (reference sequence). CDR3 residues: CASRQILAASFYAQYF. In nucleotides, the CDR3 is TGTGCCAGCAGACAAATACTAGCGGCCTCTTTCTACGCGCAGTACTTC.

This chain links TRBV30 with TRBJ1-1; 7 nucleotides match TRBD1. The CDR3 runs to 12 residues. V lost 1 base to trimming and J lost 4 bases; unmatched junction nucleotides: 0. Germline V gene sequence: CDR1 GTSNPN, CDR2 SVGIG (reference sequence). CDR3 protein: CAWSGQGTEAFF. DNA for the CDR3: TGTGCCTGGAGTGGACAGGGCACTGAAGCTTTCTTT.

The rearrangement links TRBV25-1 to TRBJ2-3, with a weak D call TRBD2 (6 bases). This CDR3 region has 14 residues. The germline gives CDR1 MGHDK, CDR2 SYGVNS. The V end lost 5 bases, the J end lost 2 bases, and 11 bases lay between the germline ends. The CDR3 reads CASSSGWYTDTQYF. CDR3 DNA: TGTGCCAGCAGTAGCGGGTGGTACACAGATACGCAGTATTTT.

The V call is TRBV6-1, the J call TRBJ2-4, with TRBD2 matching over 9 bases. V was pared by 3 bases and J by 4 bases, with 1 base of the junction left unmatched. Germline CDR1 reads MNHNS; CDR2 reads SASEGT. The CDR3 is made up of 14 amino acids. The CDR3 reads CASSESGGKNIQYF. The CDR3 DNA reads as TGTGCCAGCAGTGAGAGCGGGGGGAAAAACATTCAGTACTTC.

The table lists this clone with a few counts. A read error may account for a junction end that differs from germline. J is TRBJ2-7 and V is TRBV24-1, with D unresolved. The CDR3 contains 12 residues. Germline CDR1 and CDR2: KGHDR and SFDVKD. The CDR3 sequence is CATSDPNGRWGF. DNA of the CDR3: TGTGCCACCAGTGACCCCAATGGTAGGTGGGGCTTC.

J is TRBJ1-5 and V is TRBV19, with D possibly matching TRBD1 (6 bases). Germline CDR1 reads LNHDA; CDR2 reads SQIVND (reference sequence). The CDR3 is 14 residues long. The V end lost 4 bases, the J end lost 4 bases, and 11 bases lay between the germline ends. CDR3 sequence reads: CASSNPTGNQPQHF. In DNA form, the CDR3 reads TGTGCCAGTAGTAACCCAACAGGGAATCAGCCCCAGCATTTT.

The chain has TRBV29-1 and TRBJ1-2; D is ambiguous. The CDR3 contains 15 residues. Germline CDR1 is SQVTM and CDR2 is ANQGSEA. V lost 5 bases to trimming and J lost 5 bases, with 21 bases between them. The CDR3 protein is CSVYIAGPLPYGYTF. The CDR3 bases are TGCAGCGTTTATATCGCAGGACCACTACCTTATGGCTACACCTTC.

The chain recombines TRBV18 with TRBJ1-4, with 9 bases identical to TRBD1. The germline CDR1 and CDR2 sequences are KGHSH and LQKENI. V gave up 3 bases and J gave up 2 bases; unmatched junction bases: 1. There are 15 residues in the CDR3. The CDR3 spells CASSPTGGTNEKLFF. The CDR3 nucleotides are TGTGCCAGCTCACCGACAGGGGGGACTAATGAAAAACTGTTTTTT. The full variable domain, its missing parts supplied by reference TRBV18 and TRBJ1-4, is NAGVMQNPRHLVRRRGQEARLRCSPMKGHSHVYWYRQLPEEGLKFMVYLQKENIIDESGMPKERFSAEFPKEGPSILRIQQVVRGDSAAYFCASSPTGGTNEKLFFGSGTQLSVL.

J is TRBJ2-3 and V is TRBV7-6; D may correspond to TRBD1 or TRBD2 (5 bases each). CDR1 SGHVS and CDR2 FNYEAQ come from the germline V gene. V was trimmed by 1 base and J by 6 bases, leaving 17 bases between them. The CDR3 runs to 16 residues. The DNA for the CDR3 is TGTGCCAGCAGCTTAGAGGTGGGCAGGGAGATCGATACGCAGTATTTT. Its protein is CASSLEVGREIDTQYF.

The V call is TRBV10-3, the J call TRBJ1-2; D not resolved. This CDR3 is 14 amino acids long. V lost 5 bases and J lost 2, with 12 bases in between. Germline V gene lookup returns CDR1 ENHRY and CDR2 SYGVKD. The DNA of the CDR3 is TGTGCCATCAGTACCCCGGACGGAAACTATGGCTACACCTTC. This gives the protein CAISTPDGNYGYTF.

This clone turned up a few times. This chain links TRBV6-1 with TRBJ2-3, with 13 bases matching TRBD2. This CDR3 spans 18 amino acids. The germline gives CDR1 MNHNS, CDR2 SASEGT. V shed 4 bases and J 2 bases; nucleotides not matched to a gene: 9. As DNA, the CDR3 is TGTGCCAGCAGTGTTACTAGCGGGGGGGCCGTTCTCACAGATACGCAGTATTTT. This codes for CASSVTSGGAVLTDTQYF.

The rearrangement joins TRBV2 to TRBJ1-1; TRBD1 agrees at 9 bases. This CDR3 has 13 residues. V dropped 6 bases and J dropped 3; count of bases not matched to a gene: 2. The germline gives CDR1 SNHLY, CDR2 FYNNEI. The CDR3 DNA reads TGTGCCAGCAGGGGGACAGGGTACACTGAAGCTTTCTTT. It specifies CASRGTGYTEAFF.

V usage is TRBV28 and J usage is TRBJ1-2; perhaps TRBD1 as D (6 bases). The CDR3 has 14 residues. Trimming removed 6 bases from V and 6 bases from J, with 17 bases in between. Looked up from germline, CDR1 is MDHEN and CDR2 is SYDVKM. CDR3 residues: CASSRPGRGDGYTF. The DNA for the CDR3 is TGTGCCAGCAGCCGGCCCGGCAGGGGAGATGGCTACACCTTC.

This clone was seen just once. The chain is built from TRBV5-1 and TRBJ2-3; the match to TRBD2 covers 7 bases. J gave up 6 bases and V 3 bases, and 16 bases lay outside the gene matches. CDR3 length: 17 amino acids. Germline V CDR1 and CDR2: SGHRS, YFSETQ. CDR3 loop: CASSWGGSSSGADTQYF. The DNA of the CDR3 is TGCGCCAGCAGCTGGGGGGGTAGTAGCTCAGGCGCGGATACGCAGTATTTT.

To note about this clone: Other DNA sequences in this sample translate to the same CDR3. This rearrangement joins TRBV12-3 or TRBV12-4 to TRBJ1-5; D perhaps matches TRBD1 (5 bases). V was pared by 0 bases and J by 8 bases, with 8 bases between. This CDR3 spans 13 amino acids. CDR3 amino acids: CASSLAGGEPQHF. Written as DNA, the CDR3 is TGTGCCAGCAGTTTAGCCGGGGGGGAGCCCCAGCATTTT.

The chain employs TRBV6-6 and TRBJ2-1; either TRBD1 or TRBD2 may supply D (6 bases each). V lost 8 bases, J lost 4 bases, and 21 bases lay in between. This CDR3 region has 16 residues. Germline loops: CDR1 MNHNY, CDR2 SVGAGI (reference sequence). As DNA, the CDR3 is TGTGCCAGCCCGCCCGCGTCCGGGGGCCCGTACAATGAGCAGTTCTTC. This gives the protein CASPPASGGPYNEQFF.

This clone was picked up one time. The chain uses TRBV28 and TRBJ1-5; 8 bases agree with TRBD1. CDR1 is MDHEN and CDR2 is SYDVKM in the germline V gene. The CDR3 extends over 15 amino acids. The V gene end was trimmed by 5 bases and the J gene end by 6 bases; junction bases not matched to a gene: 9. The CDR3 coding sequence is TGTGCCAGCAGTAGAAAGAACAGGGGGAGTCAGCCCCAGCATTTT. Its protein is CASSRKNRGSQPQHF.

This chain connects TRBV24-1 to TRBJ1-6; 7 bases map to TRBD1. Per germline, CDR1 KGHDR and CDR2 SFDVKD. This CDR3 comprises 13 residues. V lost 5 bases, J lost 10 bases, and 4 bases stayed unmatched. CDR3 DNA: TGTGCCACCAGTGCGACAGGGCAATCACCCCTCCACTTT. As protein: CATSATGQSPLHF.

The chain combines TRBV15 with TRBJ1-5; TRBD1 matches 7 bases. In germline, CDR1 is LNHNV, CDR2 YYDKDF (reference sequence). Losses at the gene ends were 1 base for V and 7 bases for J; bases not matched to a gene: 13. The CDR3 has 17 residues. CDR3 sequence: CATSRVAAQQGKQPQHF. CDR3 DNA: TGTGCCACCAGCAGAGTTGCTGCTCAACAGGGGAAGCAGCCCCAGCATTTT. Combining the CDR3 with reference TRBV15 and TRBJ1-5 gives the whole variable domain DAMVIQNPRYQVTQFGKPVTLSCSQTLNHNVMYWYQQKSSQAPKLLFHYYDKDFNNEADTPDNFQSRRPNTSFCFLDIRSPGLGDTAMYLCATSRVAAQQGKQPQHFGDGTRLSIL.

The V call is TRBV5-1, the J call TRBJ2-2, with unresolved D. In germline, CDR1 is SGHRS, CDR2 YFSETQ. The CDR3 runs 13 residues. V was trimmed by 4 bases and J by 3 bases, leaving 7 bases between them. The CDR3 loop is CASSEADTGELFF. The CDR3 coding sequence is TGCGCCAGCAGCGAGGCAGACACCGGGGAGCTGTTTTTT.

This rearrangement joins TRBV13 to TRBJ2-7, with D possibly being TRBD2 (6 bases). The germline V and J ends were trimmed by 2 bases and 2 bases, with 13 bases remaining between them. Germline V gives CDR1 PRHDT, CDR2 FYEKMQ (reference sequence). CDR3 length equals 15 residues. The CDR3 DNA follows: TGTGCCAGCAGCTTATCCCGGGGGAGCGCCTACGAGCAGTACTTC. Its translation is CASSLSRGSAYEQYF.

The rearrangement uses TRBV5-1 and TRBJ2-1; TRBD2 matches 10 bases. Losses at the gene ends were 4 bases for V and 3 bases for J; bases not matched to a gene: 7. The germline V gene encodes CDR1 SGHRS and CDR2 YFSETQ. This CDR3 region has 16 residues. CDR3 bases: TGCGCCAGCAGCGCCGGGACTAGCGTTCTCTACAATGAGCAGTTCTTC. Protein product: CASSAGTSVLYNEQFF.

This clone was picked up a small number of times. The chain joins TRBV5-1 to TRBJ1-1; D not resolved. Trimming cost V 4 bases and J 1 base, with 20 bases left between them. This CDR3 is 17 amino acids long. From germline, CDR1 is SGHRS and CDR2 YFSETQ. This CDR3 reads CASSPSGTITGNTEAFF. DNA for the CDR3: TGCGCCAGCAGCCCGTCGGGAACGATAACCGGGAACACTGAAGCTTTCTTT. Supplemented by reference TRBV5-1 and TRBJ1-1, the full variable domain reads KAGVTQTPRYLIKTRGQQVTLSCSPISGHRSVSWYQQTPGQGLQFLFEYFSETQRNKGNFPGRFSGRQFSNSRSEMNVSTLELGDSALYLCASSPSGTITGNTEAFFGQGTRLTVV.

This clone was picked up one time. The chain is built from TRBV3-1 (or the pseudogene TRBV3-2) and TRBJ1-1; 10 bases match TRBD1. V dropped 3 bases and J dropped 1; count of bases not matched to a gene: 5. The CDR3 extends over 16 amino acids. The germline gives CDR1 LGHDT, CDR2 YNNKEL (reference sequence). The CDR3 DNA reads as TGTGCCAGCAGCCACGAGACAGGGGGCAGGAACACTGAAGCTTTCTTT. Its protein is CASSHETGGRNTEAFF.

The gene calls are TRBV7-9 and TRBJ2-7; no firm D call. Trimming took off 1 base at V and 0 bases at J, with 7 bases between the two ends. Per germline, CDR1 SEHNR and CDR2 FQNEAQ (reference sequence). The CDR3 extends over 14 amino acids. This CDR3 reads CASSLERVSYEQYF. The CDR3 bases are TGTGCCAGCAGCTTAGAGCGAGTCTCCTACGAGCAGTACTTC.

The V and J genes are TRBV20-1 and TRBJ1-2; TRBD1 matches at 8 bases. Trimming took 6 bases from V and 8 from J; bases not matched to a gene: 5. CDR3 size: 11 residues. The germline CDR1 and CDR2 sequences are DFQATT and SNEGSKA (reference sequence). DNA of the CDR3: TGCAGTGCCAACGGACAGGGCGGCTACACCTTC. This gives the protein CSANGQGGYTF.